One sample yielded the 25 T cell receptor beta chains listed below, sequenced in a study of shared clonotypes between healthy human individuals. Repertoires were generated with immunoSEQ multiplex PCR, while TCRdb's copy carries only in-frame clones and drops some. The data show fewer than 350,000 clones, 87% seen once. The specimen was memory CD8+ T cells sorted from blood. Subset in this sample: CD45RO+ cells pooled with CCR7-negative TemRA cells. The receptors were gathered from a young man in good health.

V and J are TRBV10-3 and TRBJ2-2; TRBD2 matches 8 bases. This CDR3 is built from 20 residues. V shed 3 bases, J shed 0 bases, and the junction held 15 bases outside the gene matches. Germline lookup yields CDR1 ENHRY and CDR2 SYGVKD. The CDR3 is CAISDPTPERETANTGELFF. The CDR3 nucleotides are TGTGCCATCAGTGACCCGACCCCCGAGCGGGAGACGGCGAACACCGGGGAGCTGTTTTTT.

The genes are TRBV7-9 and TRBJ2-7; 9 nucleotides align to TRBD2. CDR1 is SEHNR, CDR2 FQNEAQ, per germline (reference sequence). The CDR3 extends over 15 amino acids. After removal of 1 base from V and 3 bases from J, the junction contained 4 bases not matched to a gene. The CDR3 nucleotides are TGTGCCAGCAGCTTAGGGACTAGCGCCCGCTACGAGCAGTACTTC. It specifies CASSLGTSARYEQYF.

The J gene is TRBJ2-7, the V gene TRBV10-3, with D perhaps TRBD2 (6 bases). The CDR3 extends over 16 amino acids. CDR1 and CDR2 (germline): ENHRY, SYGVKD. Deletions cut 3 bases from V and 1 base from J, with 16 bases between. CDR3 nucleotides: TGTGCCATCAGTGAATGGTGGCGGGACCTGTCCTACGAGCAGTACTTC. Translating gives CAISEWWRDLSYEQYF.

This CDR3 is CASSPQGRGNEQFF. CDR3 nucleotides: TGTGCCAGCAGCCCACAGGGTCGGGGCAATGAGCAGTTCTTC. The gene calls are TRBV5-6 and TRBJ2-1; a possible D gene is TRBD1 (6 bases). The germline V and J ends were trimmed by 4 bases and 6 bases, with 14 bases remaining between them. The CDR3 spans 14 residues. CDR1 SGHDT and CDR2 YYEEEE come from the germline V gene.

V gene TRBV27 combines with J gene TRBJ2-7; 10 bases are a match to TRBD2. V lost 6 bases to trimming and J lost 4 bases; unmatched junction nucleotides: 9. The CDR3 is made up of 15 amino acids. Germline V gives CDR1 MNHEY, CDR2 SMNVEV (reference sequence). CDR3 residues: CASRTLLAGKYEQYF. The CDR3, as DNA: TGTGCCAGCAGGACATTACTAGCGGGGAAATACGAGCAGTACTTC.

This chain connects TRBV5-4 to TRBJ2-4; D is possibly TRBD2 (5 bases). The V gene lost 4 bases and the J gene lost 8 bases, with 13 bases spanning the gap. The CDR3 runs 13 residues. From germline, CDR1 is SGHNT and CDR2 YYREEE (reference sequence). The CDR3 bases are TGTGCCAGCAGCCACGTCCCGGAGGACATTCAGTACTTC. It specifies CASSHVPEDIQYF.

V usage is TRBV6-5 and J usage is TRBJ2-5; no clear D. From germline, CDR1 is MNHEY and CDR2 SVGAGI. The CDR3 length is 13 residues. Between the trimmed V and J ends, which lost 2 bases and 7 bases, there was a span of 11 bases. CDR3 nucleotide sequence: TGTGCCAGCAGTTACCCGGGCGGCGGGACCCAGTACTTC. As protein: CASSYPGGGTQYF.

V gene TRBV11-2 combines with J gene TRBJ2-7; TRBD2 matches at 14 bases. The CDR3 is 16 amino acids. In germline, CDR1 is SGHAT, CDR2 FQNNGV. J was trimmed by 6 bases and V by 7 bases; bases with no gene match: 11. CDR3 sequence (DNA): TGTGCCAGCACCCTCCGGACTAGCGGGAGGTTCATCGAGCAGTACTTC. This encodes CASTLRTSGRFIEQYF.

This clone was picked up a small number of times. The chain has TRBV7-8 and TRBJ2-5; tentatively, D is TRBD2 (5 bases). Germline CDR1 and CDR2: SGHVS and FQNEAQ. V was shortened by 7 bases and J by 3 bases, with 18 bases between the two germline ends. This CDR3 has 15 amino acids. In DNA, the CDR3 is TGTGCCAGCACCCCGCCCCGGGGTACAAAAGAGACCCAGTACTTC. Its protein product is CASTPPRGTKETQYF. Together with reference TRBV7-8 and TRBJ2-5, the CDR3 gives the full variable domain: GAGVSQSPRYKVAKRGQDVALRCDPISGHVSLFWYQQALGQGPEFLTYFQNEAQLDKSGLPSDRFFAERPEGSVSTLKIQRTQQEDSAVYLCASTPPRGTKETQYFGPGTRLLVL.

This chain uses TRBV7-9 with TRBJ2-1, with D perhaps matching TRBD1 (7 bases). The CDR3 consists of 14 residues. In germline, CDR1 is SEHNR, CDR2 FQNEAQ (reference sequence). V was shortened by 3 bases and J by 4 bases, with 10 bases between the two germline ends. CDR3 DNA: TGTGCCAGCAGCTTCAGGGGGGCTTACAATGAGCAGTTCTTC. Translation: CASSFRGAYNEQFF.

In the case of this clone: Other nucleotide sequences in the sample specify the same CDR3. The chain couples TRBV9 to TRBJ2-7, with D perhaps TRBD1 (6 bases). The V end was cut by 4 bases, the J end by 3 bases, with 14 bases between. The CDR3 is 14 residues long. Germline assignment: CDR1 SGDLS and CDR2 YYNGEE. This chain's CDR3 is CASSPGQNSYEQYF. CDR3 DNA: TGTGCCAGCAGCCCCGGACAGAACAGCTACGAGCAGTACTTC.

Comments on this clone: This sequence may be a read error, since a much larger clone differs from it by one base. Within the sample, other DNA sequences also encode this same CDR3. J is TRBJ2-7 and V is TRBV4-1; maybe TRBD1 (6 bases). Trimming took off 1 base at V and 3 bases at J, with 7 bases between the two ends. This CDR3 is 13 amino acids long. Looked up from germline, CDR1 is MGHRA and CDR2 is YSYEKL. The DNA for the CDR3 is TGCGCCAGCAGCCAAGTACAGGGCTACGAGCAGTACTTC. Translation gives CASSQVQGYEQYF.

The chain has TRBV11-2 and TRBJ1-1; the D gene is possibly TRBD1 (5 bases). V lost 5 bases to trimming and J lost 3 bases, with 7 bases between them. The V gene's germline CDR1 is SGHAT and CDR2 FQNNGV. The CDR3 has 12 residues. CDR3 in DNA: TGTGCCAGCAGCCGAGGGGACACTGAAGCTTTCTTT. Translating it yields CASSRGDTEAFF. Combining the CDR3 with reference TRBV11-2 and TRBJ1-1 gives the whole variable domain EAGVAQSPRYKIIEKRQSVAFWCNPISGHATLYWYQQILGQGPKLLIQFQNNGVVDDSQLPKDRFSAERLKGVDSTLKIQPAKLEDSAVYLCASSRGDTEAFFGQGTRLTVV.

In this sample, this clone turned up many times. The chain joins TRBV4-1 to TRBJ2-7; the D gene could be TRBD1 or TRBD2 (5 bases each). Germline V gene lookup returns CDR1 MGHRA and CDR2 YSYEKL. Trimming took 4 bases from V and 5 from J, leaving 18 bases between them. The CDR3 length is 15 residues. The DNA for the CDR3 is TGCGCCAGCAGCCCAGGGCGAGGGGTGATCGACGAGCAGTACTTC. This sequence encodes CASSPGRGVIDEQYF.

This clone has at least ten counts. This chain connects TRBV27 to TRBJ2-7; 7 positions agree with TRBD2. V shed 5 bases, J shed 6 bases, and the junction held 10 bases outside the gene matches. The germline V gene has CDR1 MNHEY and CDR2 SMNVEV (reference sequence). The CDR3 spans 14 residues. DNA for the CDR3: TGTGCCAGCAGTCAGGAAGGGAGGGCCTTCGAGCAGTACTTC. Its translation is CASSQEGRAFEQYF.

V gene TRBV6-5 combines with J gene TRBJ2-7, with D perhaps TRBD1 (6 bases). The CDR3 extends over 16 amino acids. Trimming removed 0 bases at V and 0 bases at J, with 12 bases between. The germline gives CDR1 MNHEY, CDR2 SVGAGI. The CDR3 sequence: CASSYSTGPASYEQYF. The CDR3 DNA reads TGTGCCAGCAGTTACTCGACAGGACCGGCCTCCTACGAGCAGTACTTC.

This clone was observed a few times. Here the CDR3 reads CASSQVDRVAEAFF. The CDR3 bases are TGCGCCAGCAGCCAAGTGGACAGGGTCGCTGAAGCTTTCTTT. The chain employs TRBV4-1 and TRBJ1-1; TRBD1 agrees at 8 bases. The germline CDR1 and CDR2 sequences are MGHRA and YSYEKL. The CDR3 length is 14 residues. With V trimmed by 1 base and J by 6 bases, 4 bases remained unmatched.

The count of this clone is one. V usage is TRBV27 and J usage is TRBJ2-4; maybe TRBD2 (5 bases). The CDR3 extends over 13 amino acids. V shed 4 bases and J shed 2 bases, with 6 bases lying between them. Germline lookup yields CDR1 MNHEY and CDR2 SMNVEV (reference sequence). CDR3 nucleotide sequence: TGTGCCAGCAGTTCCGGGACCAAAAACATTCAGTACTTC. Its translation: CASSSGTKNIQYF.

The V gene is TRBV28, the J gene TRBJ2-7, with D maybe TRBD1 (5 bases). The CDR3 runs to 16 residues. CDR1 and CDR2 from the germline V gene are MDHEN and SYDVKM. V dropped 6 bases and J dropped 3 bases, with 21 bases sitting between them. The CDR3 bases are TGTGCCAGCAGCGACCATCAGGGTTACCCAAACTACGAGCAGTACTTC. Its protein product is CASSDHQGYPNYEQYF.

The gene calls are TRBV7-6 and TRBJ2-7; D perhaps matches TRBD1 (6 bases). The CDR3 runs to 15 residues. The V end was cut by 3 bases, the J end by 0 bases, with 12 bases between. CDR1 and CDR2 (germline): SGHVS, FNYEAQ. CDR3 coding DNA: TGTGCCAGCAGCTTTGGGCAGGGGAGCTCCTACGAGCAGTACTTC. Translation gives CASSFGQGSSYEQYF.

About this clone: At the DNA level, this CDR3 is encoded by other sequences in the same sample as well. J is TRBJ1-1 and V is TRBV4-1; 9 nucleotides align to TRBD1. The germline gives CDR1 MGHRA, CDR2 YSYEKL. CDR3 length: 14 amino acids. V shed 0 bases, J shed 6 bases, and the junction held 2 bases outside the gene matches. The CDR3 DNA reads TGCGCCAGCAGCCAAGAACAGGGGGCCGCTGAAGCTTTCTTT. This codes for CASSQEQGAAEAFF.

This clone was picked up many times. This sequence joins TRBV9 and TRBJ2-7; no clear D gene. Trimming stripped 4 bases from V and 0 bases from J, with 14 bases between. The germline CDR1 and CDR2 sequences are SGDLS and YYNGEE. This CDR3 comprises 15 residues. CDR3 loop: CASSQGIGASYEQYF. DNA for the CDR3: TGTGCCAGCAGCCAAGGGATCGGCGCCTCCTACGAGCAGTACTTC.

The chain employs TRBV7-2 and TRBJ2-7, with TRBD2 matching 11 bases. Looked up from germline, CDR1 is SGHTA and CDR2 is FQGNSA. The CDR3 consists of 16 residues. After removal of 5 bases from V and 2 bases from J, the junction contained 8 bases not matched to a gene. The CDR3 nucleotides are TGTGCCAGCAGCCCGCGGACTAGCGGGTCCCCCTACGAGCAGTACTTC. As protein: CASSPRTSGSPYEQYF.

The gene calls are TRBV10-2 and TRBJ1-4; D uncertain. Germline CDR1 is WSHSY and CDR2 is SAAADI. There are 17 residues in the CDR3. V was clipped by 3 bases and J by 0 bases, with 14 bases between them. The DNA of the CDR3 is TGCGCCAGCAGTGAAGGGAGGGCCTCCGCAACTAATGAAAAACTGTTTTTT. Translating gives CASSEGRASATNEKLFF.

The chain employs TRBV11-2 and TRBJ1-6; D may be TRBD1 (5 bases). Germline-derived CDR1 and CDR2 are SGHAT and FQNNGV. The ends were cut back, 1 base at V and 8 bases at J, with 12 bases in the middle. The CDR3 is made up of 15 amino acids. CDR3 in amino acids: CASSLVGAADSPLHF. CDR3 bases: TGTGCCAGCAGCTTAGTCGGGGCGGCGGATTCACCCCTCCACTTT.